A selection of T cell receptor beta chains follows, all from one sample in a study of tumour-infiltrating T cells in Burkitt lymphoma. Sequencing was performed with immunoSEQ multiplex PCR; in TCRdb, only in-frame clones are kept and a portion is missing. The data contain 5,500 to 7,500 clones, about a tenth of them singletons. Material: tumor tissue. All receptors derive from a human donor with diffuse large B-cell lymphoma. The CDR3 runs from the conserved cysteine through the conserved F or W. Fields, in order: clone size, D gene, J gene, V gene, CDR3 DNA, CDR3 protein. D genes are given only for firm matches. Clone size is given for some rows only: seen once, a few or many times, or a class if the clone is expanded.

clone_size: -; d_call: -; j_call: TRBJ1-6; v_call: TRBV27; cdr3_nt: TGTGCCAGCGGACTCCACTCCTATAATTCACCCCTCCACTTT; cdr3_aa: CASGLHSYNSPLHF
clone_size: -; d_call: TRBD1; j_call: TRBJ1-2; v_call: TRBV6-5; cdr3_nt: TGTGCCAGCAGGGAAAGGACAGGGGGCCGCTACACCTTC; cdr3_aa: CASRERTGGRYTF
clone_size: -; d_call: -; j_call: TRBJ2-3; v_call: TRBV6-1; cdr3_nt: TGTGCCAGCAGTGAACCCCCCACAGATACGCAGTATTTT; cdr3_aa: CASSEPPTDTQYF
clone_size: -; d_call: TRBD1; j_call: TRBJ1-4; v_call: TRBV28; cdr3_nt: TGTGCCAGCAGTACAGGGGGCGGTAATGAAAAACTGTTTTTT; cdr3_aa: CASSTGGGNEKLFF
clone_size: few; d_call: TRBD1; j_call: TRBJ1-2; v_call: TRBV7-2; cdr3_nt: TGTGCCAGCAGCCCGGGACAGGGGAACGGCTACACCTTC; cdr3_aa: CASSPGQGNGYTF
clone_size: few; d_call: -; j_call: TRBJ2-2; v_call: TRBV7-2; cdr3_nt: TGTGCCAGCAGCTTTGCCGGGGAGCTGTTTTTT; cdr3_aa: CASSFAGELFF
clone_size: -; d_call: -; j_call: TRBJ2-7; v_call: TRBV7-9; cdr3_nt: TGTGCCAGCAGCTTAGGCGTGGACGAGCAGTACTTC; cdr3_aa: CASSLGVDEQYF
clone_size: -; d_call: -; j_call: TRBJ2-1; v_call: TRBV9; cdr3_nt: TGTGCCAGCAGCGTAGATATTGGTGTAATCGGGGTCAATGAGCAGTTCTTC; cdr3_aa: CASSVDIGVIGVNEQFF
clone_size: -; d_call: TRBD1; j_call: TRBJ2-3; v_call: TRBV7-9; cdr3_nt: TGTGCCAGCAGCTTCGCCCCCGGGACAGCTAGCACAGATACGCAGTATTTT; cdr3_aa: CASSFAPGTASTDTQYF
clone_size: -; d_call: -; j_call: TRBJ1-2; v_call: TRBV5-8; cdr3_nt: TGTGCCAGCAGCTTGCAGGGGAAGAACTATGGCTACACCTTC; cdr3_aa: CASSLQGKNYGYTF
clone_size: -; d_call: TRBD1; j_call: TRBJ1-2; v_call: TRBV18; cdr3_nt: TGTGCCAGCTCATCCAACCGGGACAGCTATGGCTACACCTTC; cdr3_aa: CASSSNRDSYGYTF
clone_size: few; d_call: TRBD1; j_call: TRBJ1-2; v_call: TRBV19; cdr3_nt: TGTGCCAGTACGGGACAGGGGACGATGGACTATGGCTACACCTTC; cdr3_aa: CASTGQGTMDYGYTF
clone_size: -; d_call: -; j_call: TRBJ2-3; v_call: TRBV19; cdr3_nt: TGTGCCAGTAGTCTTGGGAGGCTCACAGATACGCAGTATTTT; cdr3_aa: CASSLGRLTDTQYF
clone_size: -; d_call: TRBD1; j_call: TRBJ1-3; v_call: TRBV9; cdr3_nt: TGTGCCAGCAGCCTCAGGGGGGGCTCTGGAAACACCATATATTTT; cdr3_aa: CASSLRGGSGNTIYF
clone_size: few; d_call: -; j_call: TRBJ2-7; v_call: TRBV10-3; cdr3_nt: TGTGCCATCAGTGAGGGTTGGGAGCAGTACTTC; cdr3_aa: CAISEGWEQYF
clone_size: -; d_call: TRBD1; j_call: TRBJ2-4; v_call: TRBV19; cdr3_nt: TGTGCCAGTAGTATACAGGGGGACGTGGGAAACATTCAGTACTTC; cdr3_aa: CASSIQGDVGNIQYF
clone_size: few; d_call: TRBD1; j_call: TRBJ1-5; v_call: TRBV27; cdr3_nt: TGTGCCAGCAGCCCCAACGGACAGGGTTTCAAGCCCCAGCATTTT; cdr3_aa: CASSPNGQGFKPQHF